One sample yielded the 32 T cell receptor beta chains listed below, sequenced in a study of naive and memory T cell subsets. Both TRBC1 and TRBC2 were covered by a beta constant-region primer of two equimolar oligonucleotides. TCRdb analysed the UMI-ligation and nested PCR reads with MiXCR anew, one entry per CDR3 protein. Among 70,000 to 95,000 distinct CDR3 sequences listed, 6% to 7.5% were seen once. The sequencing input was central memory CD4+ T cells from blood. These receptors all stem from a human donor in good health.

This clonotype was seen at least ten times. The chain recombines TRBV20-1 with TRBJ2-1; TRBD2 matches 14 bases. This CDR3 comprises 13 residues. Germline V gene lookup returns CDR1 DFQATT and CDR2 SNEGSKA (reference sequence). Losses at the gene ends were 4 bases for V and 14 bases for J; bases not matched to a gene: 7. CDR3 DNA: TGCAGTGCTATCCTGACTAGCGGGGGGGAGGAGTTCTTC. Protein sequence: CSAILTSGGEEFF.

The V call is TRBV12-3 or TRBV12-4, the J call TRBJ1-1, with 9 bases identical to TRBD1. This CDR3 has 16 residues. J was trimmed by 11 bases and V by 2 bases; bases with no gene match: 15. This CDR3 is CASSLRSWGQGGGAFF. Here the CDR3 DNA reads TGTGCCAGCAGTTTAAGGAGTTGGGGACAGGGCGGGGGCGCTTTCTTT.

The table lists this clonotype with many counts. This chain joins TRBV7-3 and TRBJ1-6, with 7 bases lining up with TRBD1. CDR3 length equals 14 residues. V dropped 4 bases and J dropped 7; count of bases not matched to a gene: 4. Looked up from germline, CDR1 is SGHTA and CDR2 is FQGTGA. DNA of the CDR3: TGTGCCAGCAGCTCGACAGGGCGGAATTCACCCCTCCACTTT. Protein sequence: CASSSTGRNSPLHF.

Ten or more counts support this clonotype. This rearrangement joins TRBV6-2 or TRBV6-3 to TRBJ1-2; D is unclear. The germline CDR1 and CDR2 sequences are MNHEY and SVGEGT. CDR3 length equals 16 residues. The V gene lost 6 bases and the J gene lost 5 bases, with 22 bases spanning the gap. The CDR3 DNA follows: TGTGCCAGCAGCACGCTCCATGAGCAGGCGGGGTATGGCTACACCTTC. This translates into CASSTLHEQAGYGYTF.

This clonotype was observed many times. The rearrangement uses TRBV11-2 and TRBJ2-3; unclear D gene. V was cut by 0 bases and J by 6 bases, with 13 bases left in between. The CDR3 is made up of 15 amino acids. The germline V gene has CDR1 SGHAT and CDR2 FQNNGV. The CDR3, as DNA: TGTGCCAGCAGCTTAGATCACCGCACGACTGATACGCAGTATTTT. This encodes CASSLDHRTTDTQYF.

This clonotype appeared many times. The chain uses TRBV6-1 and TRBJ2-6, with D uncertain. CDR1 MNHNS and CDR2 SASEGT come from the germline V gene. V gave up 2 bases and J gave up 4 bases, with 9 bases separating them. CDR3 length: 15 residues. This CDR3 reads CASSETFFGANVLTF. CDR3 DNA sequence: TGTGCCAGCAGTGAAACATTTTTCGGGGCCAACGTCCTGACTTTC.

This clonotype was seen a few times. The J gene is TRBJ2-1, the V gene TRBV27; D not certain. The ends were cut back, 2 bases at V and 8 bases at J, with 16 bases in the middle. This CDR3 is built from 15 residues. Germline V gene sequence: CDR1 MNHEY, CDR2 SMNVEV (reference sequence). The CDR3 here is CASSLEMATRYEQFF. The CDR3 region has the DNA TGTGCCAGCAGTTTAGAAATGGCCACCCGGTATGAGCAGTTCTTC.

This clonotype showed up many times. This CDR3 is CASSPRGYEQYF. CDR3 nucleotides: TGTGCCAGCAGCCCCCGAGGCTACGAGCAGTACTTC. This chain uses TRBV7-2 with TRBJ2-7; D unresolved. The CDR3 extends over 12 amino acids. Looked up from germline, CDR1 is SGHTA and CDR2 is FQGNSA. The V and J ends lost 5 bases and 3 bases respectively, with 8 bases between them.

Turning to this clonotype: The junction differs from germline at one of its ends, possibly a read error. The chain is built from TRBV5-6 and TRBJ1-6; D is unresolved. Germline CDR1 is SGHDT and CDR2 is YYEEEE. The CDR3 totals 13 residues. CDR3 sequence reads: CASSKNSLSALHF. In nucleotides, the CDR3 is TGTGCCAGCAGCAAGAACAGCCTTTCAGCCCTCCACTTT.

The rearrangement joins TRBV3-1 to TRBJ2-1; tentatively, D is TRBD1 (5 bases). CDR3 size: 16 residues. Looked up from germline, CDR1 is LGHDT and CDR2 is YNNKEL (reference sequence). V was cut by 0 bases and J by 8 bases, with 17 bases left in between. CDR3 region: CASSQDNVRVRYEQFF. CDR3 bases: TGTGCCAGCAGCCAAGATAACGTCAGGGTCCGGTATGAGCAGTTCTTC.

The V gene is TRBV12-3 or TRBV12-4, the J gene TRBJ2-7, with D hard to call. V lost 1 base, J lost 4 bases, and 5 bases lay in between. The CDR3 sequence is 12 residues long. The CDR3 loop is CASSLGRYEQYF. The CDR3 DNA is TGTGCCAGCAGTTTAGGGCGGTACGAGCAGTACTTC.

At least ten counts were recorded for this clonotype. The CDR3 nucleotides read TGTGCCAGCAGCGCCCGAGAACGAGGCACTGAAGCTTTCTTT. It encodes CASSARERGTEAFF. The rearrangement joins TRBV3-1 to TRBJ1-1, with unresolved D. From germline, CDR1 is LGHDT and CDR2 YNNKEL (reference sequence). V was shortened by 5 bases and J by 4 bases, with 14 bases between the two germline ends. CDR3 length equals 14 residues.

This clonotype was found a few times. J is TRBJ2-1 and V is TRBV20-1; perhaps TRBD2 as D (5 bases). The CDR3 runs to 14 residues. CDR1 and CDR2 from the germline V gene are DFQATT and SNEGSKA (reference sequence). V was pared by 2 bases and J by 5 bases, with 13 bases between. CDR3 loop: CSARFFGENNEQFF. In DNA, the CDR3 is TGCAGTGCTAGATTTTTCGGGGAAAACAATGAGCAGTTCTTC.

In its sample, this clonotype was seen many times. This chain uses TRBV6-1 with TRBJ1-2; 8 bases match TRBD1. Germline CDR1 reads MNHNS; CDR2 reads SASEGT. The CDR3 has 13 amino acids. J was trimmed by 5 bases and V by 2 bases; bases with no gene match: 1. The CDR3: CASSEQGAYGYTF. The CDR3 DNA sequence: TGTGCCAGCAGTGAACAGGGGGCGTATGGCTACACCTTC.

This clonotype came up many times. The rearrangement links TRBV18 to TRBJ2-3; 10 bases are shared with TRBD2. J was trimmed by 1 base and V by 0 bases; bases with no gene match: 7. The CDR3 runs 18 residues. CDR1 and CDR2 (germline): KGHSH, LQKENI. In DNA form, the CDR3 reads TGTGCCAGCTCACCACCTGGTAGCGGGAGGTTACGCACAGATACGCAGTATTTT. It codes for CASSPPGSGRLRTDTQYF. Full variable domain (outside the CDR3, taken from reference TRBV18 and TRBJ2-3): NAGVMQNPRHLVRRRGQEARLRCSPMKGHSHVYWYRQLPEEGLKFMVYLQKENIIDESGMPKERFSAEFPKEGPSILRIQQVVRGDSAAYFCASSPPGSGRLRTDTQYFGPGTRLTVL.

This clonotype was counted ten times or more. The V gene is TRBV20-1, the J gene TRBJ2-1; 7 bases match TRBD2. The CDR3 has 15 amino acids. V shed 5 bases and J 7 bases; nucleotides not matched to a gene: 14. Germline V CDR1 and CDR2: DFQATT, SNEGSKA (reference sequence). CDR3 bases: TGCAGTGCTGAAACTAGCGTTCCCGTCACAAATGAGCAGTTCTTC. This encodes CSAETSVPVTNEQFF.

The J gene is TRBJ2-6, the V gene TRBV21-1; no DNA check was done on the table's D call, TRBD1. TRBV21-1 is reported as a pseudogene. CDR3 length: 16 amino acids. The CDR3 DNA is TGTGCCAGCAGCTTCTCGGACAGGACTGGGGCCAACGTCCTGACTTTC. This codes for CASSFSDRTGANVLTF.

The chain employs TRBV18 and TRBJ2-5; TRBD1 aligns across 7 bases. This CDR3 is 18 amino acids long. Germline V gene sequence: CDR1 KGHSH, CDR2 LQKENI. V dropped 0 bases and J dropped 0; count of bases not matched to a gene: 10. CDR3 region: CASSPPSFATGYQETQYF. The DNA of the CDR3 is TGTGCCAGCTCACCACCGAGTTTCGCGACAGGGTACCAAGAGACCCAGTACTTC.

This clonotype appeared many times. This sequence joins TRBV20-1 and TRBJ2-5, with TRBD2 matching 10 bases. V was pared by 5 bases and J by 2 bases, with 8 bases of the junction left unmatched. The germline V gene encodes CDR1 DFQATT and CDR2 SNEGSKA (reference sequence). The length of the CDR3 is 15 residues. The DNA for the CDR3 is TGCAGTGCTGGCGGGACTAGCGCATCACAAGAGACCCAGTACTTC. It specifies CSAGGTSASQETQYF.

The rearrangement links TRBV12-3 or TRBV12-4 to TRBJ1-1; D is ambiguous. Trimming removed 2 bases from V and 7 bases from J, with 11 bases in between. The CDR3 loop spans 13 amino acids. DNA of the CDR3: TGTGCCAGCAGTTTAAGGAGAAACTTTGAAGCTTTCTTT. Translated, it gives CASSLRRNFEAFF.

This clonotype was found many times. The V gene is TRBV6-2 or TRBV6-3, the J gene TRBJ1-1; tentatively, D is TRBD1 (5 bases). The CDR3 runs 15 residues. Germline V gives CDR1 MNHEY, CDR2 SVGEGT. Trimming stripped 7 bases from V and 7 bases from J, with 22 bases between. The CDR3 spells CASTTGSWGEGEAFF. CDR3 coding DNA: TGTGCCAGCACGACTGGGTCCTGGGGGGAAGGTGAAGCTTTCTTT.

This clonotype has a count of ten or more. CDR3 in amino acids: CASRLVQGALDGYTF. For the CDR3, the DNA is TGTGCCAGCAGACTCGTACAGGGGGCCCTTGATGGCTACACCTTC. The chain is built from TRBV12-3 or TRBV12-4 and TRBJ1-2, with 9 bases fitting TRBD1. Trimming took 6 bases from V and 6 from J; bases not matched to a gene: 11. This CDR3 is 15 amino acids long.

This clonotype showed up many times. The chain is built from TRBV7-3 and TRBJ2-1, with TRBD1 as a possible D gene (5 bases). V was pared by 0 bases and J by 7 bases, with 19 bases between. This CDR3 is built from 17 residues. CDR1 is SGHTA, CDR2 FQGTGA, per germline. The CDR3 DNA is TGTGCCAGCAGCTTAACGGCAGGGCCCGCGCCCAGGAATGAGCAGTTCTTC. Amino acid sequence: CASSLTAGPAPRNEQFF.

This clonotype occurred a few times. This sequence joins TRBV7-2 and TRBJ2-5; D is possibly TRBD1 (6 bases). V gave up 7 bases and J gave up 4 bases, with 10 bases separating them. The CDR3 totals 12 residues. CDR1 and CDR2 from the germline V gene are SGHTA and FQGNSA. The CDR3 DNA is TGTGCCAGCAACAGGGACGGAGAGACCCAGTACTTC. It codes for CASNRDGETQYF. Complete variable domain (other parts from reference TRBV7-2 and TRBJ2-5): GAGVSQSPSNKVTEKGKDVELRCDPISGHTALYWYRQSLGQGLEFLIYFQGNSAPDKSGLPSDRFSAERTGGSVSTLTIQRTQQEDSAVYLCASNRDGETQYFGPGTRLLVL.

This chain links TRBV2 with TRBJ2-2; D unresolved. With 3 bases removed from V and 3 bases from J, the gap between germline ends came to 8 bases. The germline V gene has CDR1 SNHLY and CDR2 FYNNEI. The CDR3 is 14 residues long. CDR3 in amino acids: CASSEWPDTGELFF. CDR3 bases: TGTGCCAGCAGTGAGTGGCCGGACACCGGGGAGCTGTTTTTT.

The chain employs TRBV20-1 and TRBJ2-2; 7 positions match TRBD1. The CDR3 loop spans 13 amino acids. V trimming: 8 bases; J trimming: 8 bases; junction bases outside the gene matches: 11. From germline, CDR1 is DFQATT and CDR2 SNEGSKA (reference sequence). The CDR3 DNA sequence: TGCAGTCCTCGGGACAGCGTAAGAGGGGAGCTGTTTTTT. It codes for CSPRDSVRGELFF.

The sample holds many counts of this clonotype. This chain uses TRBV28 with TRBJ1-5, with 7 bases fitting TRBD1. Germline trimming cut 3 bases from V and 9 bases from J; bases unmatched to any gene: 5. The germline V gene encodes CDR1 MDHEN and CDR2 SYDVKM. The CDR3 runs to 13 residues. Here the CDR3 DNA reads TGTGCCAGCAGTTTGACAGGGAATAGGCCCCAGCATTTT. Its protein product is CASSLTGNRPQHF. The full variable domain, in which reference TRBV28 and TRBJ1-5 provide the parts outside the CDR3, is DVKVTQSSRYLVKRTGEKVFLECVQDMDHENMFWYRQDPGLGLRLIYFSYDVKMKEKGDIPEGYSVSREKKERFSLILESASTNQTSMYLCASSLTGNRPQHFGDGTRLSIL.

This clonotype was recorded many times. The V call is TRBV6-2 or TRBV6-3, the J call TRBJ1-1, with D possibly matching TRBD1 (6 bases). The germline V gene encodes CDR1 MNHEY and CDR2 SVGEGT. The V gene lost 2 bases and the J gene lost 4 bases, with 11 bases spanning the gap. The CDR3 sequence is 14 residues long. CDR3 DNA: TGTGCCAGCAGTTACAACGGACAGTTCACTGAAGCTTTCTTT. Its protein product is CASSYNGQFTEAFF.

A few counts support this clonotype. The chain carries TRBV28 and TRBJ1-1; the D is unclear. V lost 7 bases and J 7 bases, leaving 19 bases between the germline ends. The germline CDR1 and CDR2 sequences are MDHEN and SYDVKM. The CDR3 is 14 residues long. The CDR3 bases are TGTGCCAGCAACCGATACGAGCGCCGGGGTGAAGCTTTCTTT. Translation gives CASNRYERRGEAFF.

In this sample, this clonotype turned up many times. The chain uses TRBV29-1 and TRBJ1-1, with 10 nucleotides matching TRBD1. From germline, CDR1 is SQVTM and CDR2 ANQGSEA. V was pared by 7 bases and J by 2 bases, with 16 bases of the junction left unmatched. The CDR3 contains 17 residues. In nucleotides, the CDR3 is TGCAGCGGTATGGGACAGGGGCGAAGTAATGTTAACACTGAAGCTTTCTTT. Protein product: CSGMGQGRSNVNTEAFF.

This clonotype was seen many times. CDR3 nucleotide sequence: TGCAGTGCCTCGGCGGGGGCCAACGACGAGCAGTACTTC. It encodes CSASAGANDEQYF. The chain recombines TRBV20-1 with TRBJ2-7; a weak D match, TRBD2 (7 bases). Germline loops: CDR1 DFQATT, CDR2 SNEGSKA (reference sequence). Trimming stripped 6 bases from V and 5 bases from J, with 17 bases between. The CDR3 runs to 13 residues.

This clonotype came up many times. The chain recombines TRBV6-6 with TRBJ2-1; TRBD2 agrees at 10 bases. This CDR3 is built from 19 residues. Per the germline V gene, CDR1 is MNHNY and CDR2 is SVGAGI (reference sequence). Losses at the gene ends were 0 bases for V and 9 bases for J; bases not matched to a gene: 17. The DNA for the CDR3 is TGTGCCAGCAGTTACTCGATCGCTAGCGGGGGACTTATTAGCAGTGAGCAGTTCTTC. It yields the protein CASSYSIASGGLISSEQFF.